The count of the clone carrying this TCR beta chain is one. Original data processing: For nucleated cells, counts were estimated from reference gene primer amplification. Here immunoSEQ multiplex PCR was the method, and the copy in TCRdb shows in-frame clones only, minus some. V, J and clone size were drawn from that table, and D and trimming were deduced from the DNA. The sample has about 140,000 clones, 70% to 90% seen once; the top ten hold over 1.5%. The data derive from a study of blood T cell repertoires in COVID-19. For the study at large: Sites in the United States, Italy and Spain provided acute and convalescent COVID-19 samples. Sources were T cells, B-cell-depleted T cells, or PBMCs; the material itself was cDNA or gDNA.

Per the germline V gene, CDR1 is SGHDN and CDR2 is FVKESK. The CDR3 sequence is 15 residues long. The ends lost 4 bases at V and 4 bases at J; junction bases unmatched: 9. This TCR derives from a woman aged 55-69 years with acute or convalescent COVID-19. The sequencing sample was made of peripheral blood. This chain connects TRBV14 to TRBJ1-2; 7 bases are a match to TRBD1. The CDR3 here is CASSRREGAGYGYTF. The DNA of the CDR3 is TGTGCCAGCAGCCGTCGTGAGGGGGCTGGCTATGGCTACACCTTC.